The source of this T cell receptor (beta chain) is a study of blood T cell repertoires in COVID-19. Study summary: Sources were T cells, B-cell-depleted T cells, or PBMCs; the material itself was cDNA or gDNA.

Authors' data handling: Estimates of nucleated cell counts were drawn from the amplification of reference gene primers. Profiling relied on immunoSEQ multiplex PCR, and the TCRdb table lists in-frame clones only, not all of them. V and J calls and clone size come straight from that table; D and trimming were deduced from the DNA. The sample lists around 140,000 clones, roughly 82% occurring once. V lost 4 bases and J lost 2, with 21 bases in between. This CDR3 contains 17 residues. Per germline, CDR1 SGHRS and CDR2 YFSETQ. Specimen: peripheral blood. The clonotype was recovered from a man in his fifties or sixties with active or convalescent COVID-19. The J gene is TRBJ2-5, the V gene TRBV5-1; the D gene is possibly TRBD2 (5 bases). The CDR3 DNA reads TGCGCCAGCAGCCCGTACCCCCCGGGGTCCTCACAAGAGACCCAGTACTTC. Translating it yields CASSPYPPGSSQETQYF.